The 25 T cell receptor beta chains reported below all come from one sample, sequenced in a study of cytomegalovirus exposure and HLA in healthy donors. PCR employed 60 Vbeta and 13 Jbeta primers. Clones were read by immunoSEQ multiplex PCR, and TCRdb kept only the in-frame ones, dropping some. The table lists under 150,000 clones, about 79% of them singletons. Sequencing input: PBMCs. The receptors originated from a male donor in good health and CMV-seronegative.

This chain connects TRBV6-6 to TRBJ2-1; 8 bases line up with TRBD2. J gave up 5 bases and V 4 bases, and 10 bases lay outside the gene matches. CDR1 MNHNY and CDR2 SVGAGI come from the germline V gene (reference sequence). This CDR3 contains 16 residues. The CDR3 is CASSSSSSGFNNEQFF. The CDR3 DNA reads as TGTGCCAGCAGTTCGAGTTCTAGCGGGTTCAACAATGAGCAGTTCTTC.

V usage is TRBV10-1 and J usage is TRBJ2-3; the match to TRBD1 covers 9 bases. J was trimmed by 3 bases and V by 4 bases; bases with no gene match: 5. The germline V gene has CDR1 WNHNN and CDR2 SYGVQD (reference sequence). The length of the CDR3 is 15 residues. The CDR3 is CASSVQGARTDTQYF. Here the CDR3 DNA reads TGCGCCAGCAGTGTACAGGGGGCTAGGACAGATACGCAGTATTTT.

The genes are TRBV11-2 and TRBJ2-5, with TRBD2 as a possible D gene (5 bases). V was shortened by 5 bases and J by 5 bases, with 12 bases between the two germline ends. Per the germline V gene, CDR1 is SGHAT and CDR2 is FQNNGV. The CDR3 has 13 residues. Written as DNA, the CDR3 is TGTGCCAGCAGCCCCCGCGGGCGCGAGACCCAGTACTTC. It yields the protein CASSPRGRETQYF.

Written as DNA, the CDR3 is TGTGCCAGCAGCACCGGGACTAGCGGCACAGATACGCAGTATTTT. Its protein is CASSTGTSGTDTQYF. The chain uses TRBV7-8 and TRBJ2-3, with TRBD2 matching 10 bases. This CDR3 region has 15 residues. V shed 5 bases and J 1 base; nucleotides not matched to a gene: 3. CDR1 SGHVS and CDR2 FQNEAQ come from the germline V gene.

This chain uses TRBV14 with TRBJ2-7; TRBD1 matches 8 bases. Germline values: CDR1 SGHDN, CDR2 FVKESK. With 4 bases clipped from V and 3 bases from J, the junction kept 5 bases outside the gene matches. CDR3 length: 14 amino acids. CDR3 sequence reads: CASSRTGGSYEQYF. For the CDR3, the DNA is TGTGCCAGCAGCCGAACAGGGGGGAGCTACGAGCAGTACTTC.

The chain uses TRBV30 and TRBJ1-1; D is possibly TRBD1 (5 bases). V was trimmed by 2 bases and J by 3 bases, leaving 13 bases between them. The germline V gene has CDR1 GTSNPN and CDR2 SVGIG (reference sequence). CDR3 length: 14 amino acids. The CDR3 is CAWSFLRAYTEAFF. CDR3 sequence (DNA): TGTGCCTGGAGTTTCCTCAGGGCGTACACTGAAGCTTTCTTT.

As concerns this clone: The same CDR3 arises from other DNA sequences in this sample as well. The chain joins TRBV7-3 to TRBJ2-1; possible D gene TRBD1, 6 bases. The CDR3 length is 12 residues. CDR1 is SGHTA, CDR2 FQGTGA, per germline. V gave up 2 bases and J gave up 7 bases, with 6 bases separating them. The CDR3 reads CASSLQGNEQFF. For the CDR3, the DNA is TGTGCCAGCAGCTTACAGGGGAATGAGCAGTTCTTC.

This clone was detected once. V usage is TRBV6-5 and J usage is TRBJ1-2; D not resolved. Trimming removed 1 base from V and 4 bases from J, with 13 bases in between. CDR1 and CDR2 from the germline V gene are MNHEY and SVGAGI. The CDR3 loop spans 15 amino acids. The CDR3 is CASSYLGRETYGYTF. The CDR3 DNA is TGTGCCAGCAGTTACTTAGGGCGGGAAACCTATGGCTACACCTTC.

The chain couples TRBV10-3 to TRBJ1-2; TRBD1 matches at 7 bases. Germline CDR1 is ENHRY and CDR2 is SYGVKD. The ends lost 3 bases at V and 8 bases at J; junction bases unmatched: 9. CDR3 size: 14 residues. CDR3 sequence reads: CAISEMKGALGYTF. The CDR3 coding sequence is TGTGCCATCAGTGAAATGAAGGGGGCTCTGGGCTACACCTTC.

V usage is TRBV29-1 and J usage is TRBJ1-6; 7 bases map to TRBD1. The CDR3 extends over 15 amino acids. Looked up from germline, CDR1 is SQVTM and CDR2 is ANQGSEA. With 4 bases clipped from V and 7 bases from J, the junction kept 10 bases outside the gene matches. The CDR3 protein is CSVGWDSRRNSPLHF. CDR3 DNA: TGCAGCGTTGGATGGGACAGTCGGAGAAATTCACCCCTCCACTTT.

V usage is TRBV28 and J usage is TRBJ1-4; TRBD1 might be the D (5 bases). The germline V gene has CDR1 MDHEN and CDR2 SYDVKM. V was cut by 3 bases and J by 7 bases, with 12 bases left in between. The CDR3 contains 14 residues. CDR3 DNA: TGTGCCAGCAGTTTGAGCAGGGAGGGTGAAAAACTGTTTTTT. This sequence encodes CASSLSREGEKLFF.

CDR3 nucleotide sequence: TGTGCCAGCAGCTTAAGGGCGACAGCTCAAGTCACCGGGGAGCTGTTTTTT. It translates to CASSLRATAQVTGELFF. The rearrangement links TRBV7-9 to TRBJ2-2; the D gene is possibly TRBD1 (5 bases). The CDR3 spans 17 residues. Per germline, CDR1 SEHNR and CDR2 FQNEAQ (reference sequence). Deletions cut 2 bases from V and 4 bases from J, with 17 bases between.

J is TRBJ1-3 and V is TRBV6-6; D gene unclear. V lost 7 bases, J lost 5 bases, and 12 bases lay in between. This CDR3 comprises 13 residues. Germline lookup yields CDR1 MNHNY and CDR2 SVGAGI (reference sequence). This CDR3 reads CASTGVGRNTIYF. Written as DNA, the CDR3 is TGTGCCAGCACTGGTGTCGGGAGAAACACCATATATTTT.

The V gene is TRBV7-2, the J gene TRBJ2-7; D might be TRBD2 (6 bases). This CDR3 has 15 residues. The germline gives CDR1 SGHTA, CDR2 FQGNSA. Trimming shortened V by 1 base and J by 2 bases, and 12 bases separated the two germline ends. This CDR3 reads CASSLEAGPPYEQYF. CDR3 DNA sequence: TGTGCCAGCAGCTTAGAAGCGGGCCCCCCCTACGAGCAGTACTTC.

This chain joins TRBV11-1 and TRBJ2-3; a weak D match, TRBD1 (6 bases). Trimming shortened V by 4 bases and J by 4 bases, and 27 bases separated the two germline ends. Per the germline V gene, CDR1 is SGHAT and CDR2 is FQDESV (reference sequence). This CDR3 region has 19 residues. The CDR3 loop is CASSWGSRGFNEFPDTQYF. DNA for the CDR3: TGTGCCAGCAGCTGGGGTTCCAGGGGTTTCAATGAGTTCCCAGATACGCAGTATTTT.

The chain combines TRBV29-1 with TRBJ2-1; possibly TRBD2 for D (7 bases). This CDR3 has 15 amino acids. The germline V gene has CDR1 SQVTM and CDR2 ANQGSEA. V gave up 0 bases and J gave up 4 bases, with 13 bases separating them. CDR3 sequence (DNA): TGCAGCGTTGAAGAAGGACTAGGGGGTTACAATGAGCAGTTCTTC. Its translation is CSVEEGLGGYNEQFF.

The V and J genes are TRBV7-2 and TRBJ2-1, with 10 bases aligning to TRBD1. Trimming took 0 bases from V and 4 from J; bases not matched to a gene: 6. CDR1 and CDR2 from the germline V gene are SGHTA and FQGNSA. The CDR3 extends over 17 amino acids. As DNA, the CDR3 is TGTGCCAGCAGCTTAGCGCTTGGGACAGGGGTTTACAATGAGCAGTTCTTC. Translated, it gives CASSLALGTGVYNEQFF.

The gene calls are TRBV7-3 and TRBJ2-5, with D unclear. Germline CDR1 is SGHTA and CDR2 is FQGTGA. The length of the CDR3 is 14 residues. Between the trimmed V and J ends, which lost 1 base and 1 base, there was a span of 7 bases. The CDR3 loop reads CASSLMAGQETQYF. The CDR3 DNA follows: TGTGCCAGCAGCTTAATGGCAGGCCAAGAGACCCAGTACTTC.

The rearrangement uses TRBV27 and TRBJ2-5, with unresolved D. Matching the DNA end better, TRBJ2-7 makes the J call doubtful. The length of the CDR3 is 13 residues. Germline assignment: CDR1 MNHEY and CDR2 SMNVEV (reference sequence). CDR3 sequence (DNA): TGTGCCAGCTCCTACCGTGCGAAATACGAGCAGTACTTC. Its translation: CASSYRAKYEQYF.

This chain links TRBV20-1 with TRBJ2-1, with unresolved D. Germline lookup yields CDR1 DFQATT and CDR2 SNEGSKA (reference sequence). Between the trimmed V and J ends, which lost 3 bases and 8 bases, there was a span of 8 bases. The CDR3 is made up of 11 amino acids. CDR3 residues: CSASRGDEQFF. Here the CDR3 DNA reads TGCAGTGCTAGTCGCGGTGATGAGCAGTTCTTC.

This chain connects TRBV5-6 to TRBJ2-5; 9 nucleotides match TRBD1. The DNA end favors TRBJ2-7, so the J call may be wrong. This CDR3 is 15 amino acids long. Germline V CDR1 and CDR2: SGHDT, YYEEEE. The CDR3 DNA reads as TGTGCCAGCAGCTTCCCGACAGGGGGTTCCTACGAGCAGTACTTC. This gives the protein CASSFPTGGSYEQYF.

The V call is TRBV6-1, the J call TRBJ2-1, with 7 bases matching TRBD2. Germline CDR1 is MNHNS and CDR2 is SASEGT. The CDR3 contains 13 residues. V lost 8 bases and J lost 3; bases outside the gene matches: 4. The CDR3 protein is CASGRVVYNEQFF. In DNA, the CDR3 is TGTGCCAGCGGGAGGGTAGTCTACAATGAGCAGTTCTTC.

The chain joins TRBV7-9 to TRBJ2-7, with TRBD2 matching 7 bases. V shed 4 bases and J 2 bases; nucleotides not matched to a gene: 5. Germline V gene data show CDR1 as SEHNR and CDR2 as FQNEAQ (reference sequence). The CDR3 sequence is 14 residues long. Here the CDR3 reads CASSSRDYTYEQYF. The CDR3 nucleotides are TGTGCCAGCAGCTCCCGGGACTATACCTACGAGCAGTACTTC.

The CDR3 DNA follows: TGTGCCACCCATGAGACAGGGGGGTATGGCTACACCTTC. Amino acid sequence: CATHETGGYGYTF. V and J are TRBV19 and TRBJ1-2; 9 bases agree with TRBD1. Per germline, CDR1 LNHDA and CDR2 SQIVND (reference sequence). CDR3 length equals 13 residues. With 10 bases clipped from V and 5 bases from J, the junction kept 8 bases outside the gene matches.

This clone was seen only once. V gene TRBV4-3 combines with J gene TRBJ2-7; TRBD2 matches 7 bases. Germline CDR1 and CDR2: LGHNA and YSLEER. Trimming took 4 bases from V and 3 from J; bases not matched to a gene: 9. CDR3 length: 15 amino acids. The CDR3: CASSPGGGRDYEQYF. The CDR3, as DNA: TGCGCCAGCAGCCCCGGGGGAGGGCGGGACTACGAGCAGTACTTC.